This T cell receptor beta chain was obtained from a study of Graves' ophthalmopathy and Graves' hyperthyroidism. Study-level points and caveats: Blood also contained most of the expanded thyroid clonotypes above 0.001 frequency.

As for this clonotype: The antigen is unknown.

The germline V gene has CDR1 GTSNPN and CDR2 SVGIG (reference sequence). V gave up 3 bases and J gave up 4 bases, with 13 bases separating them. The CDR3 runs to 14 residues. Transcripts of RNA were the source for amplifying TCR beta CDR3 regions. First-round RT-PCR with HTBI primers preceded a second-round multiplex PCR. A single record per CDR3 protein comes from TCRdb applying MiXCR to the multiplex PCR reads. The sample lists 500,000 to 600,000 distinct CDR3 sequences, approximately 35% seen once, with around 4.6% in the top ten. Hyperthyroidism patients were newly diagnosed, ill under 2 months, and aged 18 to 65 years.

This chain links TRBV30 with TRBJ1-5; D perhaps matches TRBD1 (5 bases). The clonotype comes from an adult man with Graves' hyperthyroidism. What was sequenced was peripheral blood or thyroid tissue (not recorded which). CDR3 loop: CAWSLGGRNQPQHF. CDR3 coding DNA: TGTGCCTGGAGCCTCGGGGGAAGAAATCAGCCCCAGCATTTT.